The 23 T cell receptor beta chains below all came from one sample that was sequenced in a study of T cell changes during pregnancy in multiple sclerosis. Sequencing used immunoSEQ multiplex PCR; TCRdb keeps in-frame clones, though not all of them. The repertoire includes 50,000 or so clones, around 93% of them detected once, and around 0.56% sits in the top ten. Sample: CD4+ T cells from peripheral blood mononuclear cells, taken after pregnancy. These receptors originate from a female donor with multiple sclerosis, enrolled in a pregnancy study.

This clone has more than one count but fewer than ten. The chain recombines TRBV28 with TRBJ2-7; 10 bases agree with TRBD2. After removal of 5 bases from V and 1 base from J, the junction contained 2 bases not matched to a gene. Germline CDR1 is MDHEN and CDR2 is SYDVKM. This CDR3 region has 14 residues. CDR3 residues: CASSQAGGSYEQYF. The CDR3 DNA sequence: TGTGCCAGCAGTCAAGCGGGAGGGTCCTACGAGCAGTACTTC.

The genes are TRBV11-2 and TRBJ1-2; TRBD1 matches 7 bases. Looked up from germline, CDR1 is SGHAT and CDR2 is FQNNGV. V lost 5 bases and J lost 8; bases outside the gene matches: 14. This CDR3 contains 15 residues. The CDR3 loop is CASSRPSTGARGYTF. CDR3 DNA sequence: TGTGCCAGCAGCCGCCCAAGTACAGGGGCCAGGGGCTACACCTTC.

The rearrangement uses TRBV11-3 and TRBJ2-3; 8 bases align to TRBD2. The length of the CDR3 is 14 residues. V lost 5 bases, J lost 6 bases, and 7 bases stayed unmatched. CDR1 and CDR2 (germline): SGHNT, YENEEA. CDR3: CASSRSGSGDTQYF. The CDR3 DNA follows: TGTGCCAGCAGCAGAAGCGGGAGTGGCGATACGCAGTATTTT.

The CDR3 DNA is TGTGCTAGTGGTTTCCTCGGGACACTCGTCATTGCATCCTACGAGCAGTACTTC. Translated: CASGFLGTLVIASYEQYF. The chain combines TRBV12-5 with TRBJ2-7; D possibly corresponds to TRBD1 (6 bases). V lost 3 bases and J 1 base, leaving 22 bases between the germline ends. The CDR3 loop spans 18 amino acids. CDR1 LGHNT and CDR2 FRNRAP come from the germline V gene.

V is TRBV19 and J is TRBJ2-2; unclear D gene. Germline CDR1 reads LNHDA; CDR2 reads SQIVND (reference sequence). The CDR3 sequence is 16 residues long. V was cut by 7 bases and J by 0 bases, with 15 bases left in between. The CDR3 loop is CASTGVVRANTGELFF. Here the CDR3 DNA reads TGTGCCAGTACCGGTGTTGTCCGCGCGAACACCGGGGAGCTGTTTTTT. Filled out from reference TRBV19 and TRBJ2-2, the complete variable domain reads DGGITQSPKYLFRKEGQNVTLSCEQNLNHDAMYWYRQDPGQGLRLIYYSQIVNDFQKGDIAEGYSVSREKKESFPLTVTSAQKNPTAFYLCASTGVVRANTGELFFGEGSRLTVL.

The rearrangement links TRBV7-8 to TRBJ2-7, with D unclear. Trimming shortened V by 1 base and J by 0 bases, and 4 bases separated the two germline ends. CDR3 size: 13 residues. The V gene's germline CDR1 is SGHVS and CDR2 FQNEAQ. CDR3 nucleotides: TGTGCCAGCAGCTTAGACAGCTCCTACGAGCAGTACTTC. This codes for CASSLDSSYEQYF.

V gene TRBV7-2 combines with J gene TRBJ2-7; D is undetermined. This CDR3 is 15 amino acids long. Deletions cut 1 base from V and 3 bases from J, with 13 bases between. Germline CDR1 is SGHTA and CDR2 is FQGNSA. This CDR3 is CASSLGGTFDYEQYF. Written as DNA, the CDR3 is TGTGCCAGCAGCTTAGGAGGTACGTTCGACTACGAGCAGTACTTC. The full variable domain, with the rest looked up from reference TRBV7-2 and TRBJ2-7, is GAGVSQSPSNKVTEKGKDVELRCDPISGHTALYWYRQSLGQGLEFLIYFQGNSAPDKSGLPSDRFSAERTGGSVSTLTIQRTQQEDSAVYLCASSLGGTFDYEQYFGPGTRLTVT.

The chain is built from TRBV6-5 and TRBJ2-5; D is undetermined. The germline gives CDR1 MNHEY, CDR2 SVGAGI. V lost 0 bases to trimming and J lost 5 bases, with 13 bases between them. The CDR3 loop spans 15 amino acids. The CDR3 sequence: CASSYSFSVVETQYF. The CDR3 DNA is TGTGCCAGCAGTTACTCGTTTTCTGTCGTGGAGACCCAGTACTTC.

V usage is TRBV28 and J usage is TRBJ2-3; 12 bases line up with TRBD2. CDR1 and CDR2 from the germline V gene are MDHEN and SYDVKM. The CDR3 consists of 16 residues. V was clipped by 7 bases and J by 8 bases; unmatched bases: 13. The CDR3 loop is CASTLGSSGRAGTQYF. CDR3 nucleotide sequence: TGTGCCAGCACCCTAGGGTCTAGCGGGAGGGCAGGTACGCAGTATTTT.

The rearrangement uses TRBV9 and TRBJ1-5, with D possibly being TRBD1 (6 bases). Trimming cost V 9 bases and J 5 bases, with 12 bases left between them. Germline CDR1 reads SGDLS; CDR2 reads YYNGEE. The CDR3 runs to 12 residues. In DNA, the CDR3 is TGTGCCACCAGTGAGGGGGATCAGCCCCAGCATTTT. Translated, it gives CATSEGDQPQHF.

This sequence joins TRBV7-9 and TRBJ2-7, with D maybe TRBD2 (5 bases). CDR1 SEHNR and CDR2 FQNEAQ come from the germline V gene (reference sequence). Trimming pared 1 base from V and 5 bases from J, leaving 15 bases between. The CDR3 runs 15 residues. The CDR3 DNA reads as TGTGCCAGCAGCTTAGGTGGGCGGGCTCTGGACGAGCAGTACTTC. Encoded protein: CASSLGGRALDEQYF.

J is TRBJ2-3 and V is TRBV20-1; D remains ambiguous. Germline-derived CDR1 and CDR2 are DFQATT and SNEGSKA (reference sequence). With 2 bases removed from V and 6 bases from J, the gap between germline ends came to 6 bases. CDR3 length: 11 residues. This CDR3 reads CSARHGDTQYF. The CDR3, as DNA: TGCAGTGCTAGACACGGTGATACGCAGTATTTT.

This clone was seen a single time. The CDR3 nucleotides read TGTGCCACCAAGCCACAACAGGGGTCCCGCCAGGCGACCCAGTACTTC. This codes for CATKPQQGSRQATQYF. The rearrangement links TRBV15 to TRBJ2-5; 7 bases are a match to TRBD1. Germline lookup yields CDR1 LNHNV and CDR2 YYDKDF (reference sequence). V shed 7 bases, J shed 7 bases, and the junction held 18 bases outside the gene matches. This CDR3 comprises 16 residues.

This chain uses TRBV28 with TRBJ2-7; 8 bases are a match to TRBD2. Germline CDR1 MDHEN, CDR2 SYDVKM. V dropped 5 bases and J dropped 3; count of bases not matched to a gene: 6. This CDR3 has 14 residues. For the CDR3, the DNA is TGTGCCAGCAGTCTAATAGCGGGAAACTACGAGCAGTACTTC. Its protein product is CASSLIAGNYEQYF.

The V call is TRBV25-1, the J call TRBJ1-6; D is uncertain. V gave up 2 bases and J gave up 9 bases, with 20 bases separating them. Germline assignment: CDR1 MGHDK and CDR2 SYGVNS. The CDR3 sequence is 17 residues long. The CDR3 reads CASSEEPGPDHGSPLHF. CDR3 nucleotide sequence: TGTGCCAGCAGTGAAGAACCGGGTCCTGATCATGGTTCACCCCTCCACTTT.

The chain couples TRBV7-2 to TRBJ2-1, with D possibly TRBD2 on 6 matching bases. The CDR3 is made up of 12 amino acids. Trimming took off 5 bases at V and 7 bases at J, with 9 bases between the two ends. Germline loops: CDR1 SGHTA, CDR2 FQGNSA. The chain's CDR3 is CASSASGNEQFF. The CDR3 bases are TGTGCCAGCAGCGCGAGCGGGAATGAGCAGTTCTTC.

CDR3 in amino acids: CASSFYTSPPTDTQYF. DNA of the CDR3: TGTGCCAGCAGCTTTTACACTAGCCCTCCCACAGATACGCAGTATTTT. The V and J genes are TRBV7-8 and TRBJ2-3; D may be TRBD2 (6 bases). The CDR3 runs 16 residues. Trimming pared 3 bases from V and 2 bases from J, leaving 15 bases between. Germline loops: CDR1 SGHVS, CDR2 FQNEAQ. The full variable domain, in which reference TRBV7-8 and TRBJ2-3 provide the parts outside the CDR3, is GAGVSQSPRYKVAKRGQDVALRCDPISGHVSLFWYQQALGQGPEFLTYFQNEAQLDKSGLPSDRFFAERPEGSVSTLKIQRTQQEDSAVYLCASSFYTSPPTDTQYFGPGTRLTVL.

The gene calls are TRBV10-3 and TRBJ1-2; possible D gene TRBD1, 6 bases. Trimming pared 3 bases from V and 2 bases from J, leaving 10 bases between. CDR3 length equals 14 residues. Germline CDR1 and CDR2: ENHRY and SYGVKD. The chain's CDR3 is CAISDGTSNYGYTF. Here the CDR3 DNA reads TGTGCCATCAGTGATGGGACATCCAACTATGGCTACACCTTC.

The chain carries TRBV5-4 and TRBJ2-3; no firm D call. Germline V CDR1 and CDR2: SGHNT, YYREEE (reference sequence). The CDR3 length is 14 residues. Trimming removed 0 bases at V and 0 bases at J, with 5 bases between. The DNA for the CDR3 is TGTGCCAGCAGCTTGGCCTTAAGCACAGATACGCAGTATTTT. Its protein is CASSLALSTDTQYF.

This chain links TRBV7-2 with TRBJ1-3; possible D gene TRBD1, 6 bases. V shed 2 bases and J shed 2 bases, with 10 bases lying between them. Per the germline V gene, CDR1 is SGHTA and CDR2 is FQGNSA. The CDR3 has 15 residues. In DNA, the CDR3 is TGTGCCAGCAGCTTACTAAACAGGGCTGGAAACACCATATATTTT. Translated, it gives CASSLLNRAGNTIYF.

The V and J genes are TRBV5-5 and TRBJ2-3; 8 bases match TRBD2. Germline trimming cut 0 bases from V and 7 bases from J; bases unmatched to any gene: 7. The CDR3 runs 15 residues. Germline CDR1 reads SGHKS; CDR2 reads YYEKEE (reference sequence). The CDR3 reads CASSLGAGVQYTQYF. The CDR3 DNA is TGTGCCAGCAGCTTGGGAGCGGGAGTACAATATACGCAGTATTTT.

The V and J genes are TRBV28 and TRBJ2-5; the D gene is possibly TRBD1 (6 bases). The CDR3 is 14 residues long. V was trimmed by 6 bases and J by 1 base, leaving 12 bases between them. Germline CDR1 and CDR2: MDHEN and SYDVKM. CDR3 DNA: TGTGCCAGCAGCCTTGCAGGGGTCCAAGAGACCCAGTACTTC. Translating gives CASSLAGVQETQYF. Looking up the rest from reference TRBV28 and TRBJ2-5 gives the full variable domain: DVKVTQSSRYLVKRTGEKVFLECVQDMDHENMFWYRQDPGLGLRLIYFSYDVKMKEKGDIPEGYSVSREKKERFSLILESASTNQTSMYLCASSLAGVQETQYFGPGTRLLVL.

The rearrangement joins TRBV7-3 to TRBJ2-3; 8 nucleotides match TRBD2. From germline, CDR1 is SGHTA and CDR2 FQGTGA. There are 15 residues in the CDR3. The trim removed 5 bases at V and 1 base at J, leaving 5 bases unmatched. As DNA, the CDR3 is TGTGCCAGCAGCCCCACTAGCGGACGCACAGATACGCAGTATTTT. Amino acids: CASSPTSGRTDTQYF.